A selection of T cell receptor beta chains follows, all from one sample in a study of cytomegalovirus exposure and HLA in healthy donors. The data were produced by immunoSEQ multiplex PCR, yet TCRdb's version contains in-frame clones alone and is incomplete. The table lists nearly 110,000 clones, about 70% of them singletons. Sequenced sample: PBMCs. The receptors stem from a boy aged 5-17 years in good health and CMV-seronegative. Each CDR3 is given with its conserved first and last residue. A D gene is named only where the DNA matches it firmly. Size is omitted from some rows. Given values are once, few, many or a class for expanded clones.

clone size,D gene,J gene,V gene,CDR3 protein,CDR3 DNA
.,TRBD1,TRBJ1-1,TRBV5-1,CASSVRDRGANTEAFF,TGCGCCAGCAGCGTCCGGGACAGGGGTGCGAACACTGAAGCTTTCTTT
.,TRBD1,TRBJ1-1,TRBV5-6,CASSLGQGGTEAFF,TGTGCCAGCAGCTTGGGACAGGGGGGCACTGAAGCTTTCTTT
.,.,TRBJ2-1,TRBV2,CASSEQGRHEQFF,TGTGCCAGCAGTGAACAGGGAAGGCATGAGCAGTTCTTC
.,TRBD1,TRBJ1-5,TRBV10-3,CAISEGTGGWQPQHF,TGTGCCATCAGTGAGGGGACAGGGGGATGGCAGCCCCAGCATTTT
.,TRBD2,TRBJ2-3,TRBV9,CASSVSGGREDTQYF,TGTGCCAGCAGCGTTAGCGGCGGGAGAGAAGATACGCAGTATTTT
.,.,TRBJ1-3,TRBV30,CAWSVGTLSGNTIYF,TGTGCCTGGAGTGTTGGTACTCTCTCTGGAAACACCATATATTTT
few,.,TRBJ2-1,TRBV7-2,CASSLAVSSYNEQFF,TGTGCCAGCAGCTTAGCGGTGAGCTCCTACAATGAGCAGTTCTTC
few,.,TRBJ1-4,TRBV5-4,CASSPKGDIEKLFF,TGTGCCAGCAGCCCCAAGGGGGATATTGAAAAACTGTTTTTT
.,.,TRBJ1-1,TRBV29-1,CSGQGGAGTEAFF,TGCAGCGGCCAAGGGGGGGCCGGGACTGAAGCTTTCTTT
.,.,TRBJ1-1,TRBV20-1,CSAMSAAEAFF,TGCAGTGCTATGTCCGCAGCTGAAGCTTTCTTT
.,TRBD2,TRBJ2-6,TRBV18,CASSRGNSGSVYSGANVLTF,TGTGCCAGCTCCCGCGGCAATAGCGGGAGTGTATACTCTGGGGCCAACGTCCTGACTTTC
few,.,TRBJ1-2,TRBV6-1,CASTQGRNYGYTF,TGTGCCAGCACGCAGGGTCGGAACTATGGCTACACCTTC
.,TRBD1,TRBJ1-2,TRBV5-6,CASSSPLTGGGYGYTF,TGTGCCAGCAGCTCCCCCCTTACAGGGGGCGGTTATGGCTACACCTTC
.,TRBD2,TRBJ2-1,TRBV19,CASSIGGLAQFF,TGTGCCAGTAGTATCGGGGGACTAGCGCAGTTCTTC
.,TRBD2,TRBJ2-3,TRBV29-1,CSVAGTSGRDTQYF,TGCAGCGTGGCCGGGACTAGCGGGAGGGATACGCAGTATTTT
.,TRBD1,TRBJ1-1,TRBV4-2,CASSPRQGNTEAFF,TGTGCCAGCAGCCCCAGACAGGGCAACACTGAAGCTTTCTTT
.,.,TRBJ1-6,TRBV30,CAWSGGDYNSPLHF,TGTGCCTGGAGTGGGGGAGATTATAATTCACCCCTCCACTTT
.,.,TRBJ1-1,TRBV6-7,CASSYSGGCTEAFF,TGTGCCAGCAGTTACTCAGGGGGATGCACTGAAGCTTTCTTT
.,TRBD1,TRBJ2-1,TRBV5-4,CASAPTGSAEQFF,TGTGCCAGCGCCCCGACAGGGAGCGCTGAGCAGTTCTTC
.,.,TRBJ2-1,TRBV27,CASRPGRGSYNEQFF,TGTGCCAGCAGGCCTGGGCGGGGCTCCTACAATGAGCAGTTCTTC
.,TRBD1,TRBJ2-7,TRBV7-6,CASTGQGIDEQYF,TGTGCCAGCACCGGACAGGGGATCGACGAGCAGTACTTC
once,TRBD2,TRBJ2-1,TRBV7-8,CASSPNGAGGRGEQFF,TGTGCCAGCAGTCCTAATGGGGCGGGGGGGCGCGGTGAGCAGTTCTTC
.,TRBD1,TRBJ1-2,TRBV2,CASSRDRENYGYTF,TGTGCCAGCAGCAGGGACAGGGAAAACTATGGCTACACCTTC
few,TRBD2,TRBJ2-3,TRBV19,CASSTSWAGGPFPYF,TGTGCCAGTAGTACCTCGTGGGCGGGGGGGCCATTTCCGTATTTT
once,.,TRBJ1-2,TRBV5-4,CASSPKQLNYGYTF,TGTGCCAGCAGCCCCAAACAGCTTAACTATGGCTACACCTTC
few,.,TRBJ2-3,TRBV5-1,CASRLGASDTQYF,TGCGCCAGTAGACTAGGGGCCTCGGATACGCAGTATTTT
once,TRBD1,TRBJ1-5,TRBV28,CASSPSRDRGEPQHF,TGTGCCAGCAGCCCGTCCCGGGACAGGGGAGAACCCCAGCATTTT
.,.,TRBJ2-6,TRBV5-4,CASSLGGRTSGANVLTF,TGTGCCAGCAGCTTGGGCGGCAGAACCTCTGGGGCCAACGTCCTGACTTTC
.,.,TRBJ1-1,TRBV6-1,CAGRDGVNTEAFF,TGTGCCGGCCGAGACGGAGTGAACACTGAAGCTTTCTTT
.,TRBD1,TRBJ1-6,TRBV6-8,CASRHRGREGSPLHF,TGTGCCAGCAGACACAGGGGTCGGGAGGGCTCACCCCTCCACTTT
.,.,TRBJ1-2,TRBV29-1,CSVDGGIYGYTF,TGCAGCGTTGACGGGGGTATCTATGGCTACACCTTC
.,TRBD2,TRBJ2-2,TRBV30,CAWSPSGLATGELFF,TGTGCCTGGAGTCCATCGGGACTAGCTACCGGGGAGCTGTTTTTT
.,.,TRBJ2-5,TRBV7-9,CASTTPNQETQYF,TGTGCCAGCACCACACCGAACCAAGAGACCCAGTACTTC
.,TRBD2,TRBJ2-1,TRBV11-2,CASILAGEDEQFF,TGTGCCAGTATACTAGCGGGGGAGGATGAGCAGTTCTTC
.,.,TRBJ2-2,TRBV5-4,CASSSGQGGGNTGELFF,TGTGCCAGCAGCTCCGGACAGGGAGGGGGGAACACCGGGGAGCTGTTTTTT
.,.,TRBJ2-7,TRBV6-5,CASSWGRNSYEQYF,TGTGCCAGCAGTTGGGGGCGGAATTCCTACGAGCAGTACTTC
.,.,TRBJ1-4,TRBV29-1,CSVGGLGGEKLFF,TGCAGCGTTGGAGGTCTCGGGGGAGAAAAACTGTTTTTT
.,.,TRBJ2-7,TRBV5-1,CASSLAYSSYEQYF,TGCGCCAGCAGCTTAGCATACAGCTCCTACGAGCAGTACTTC